This TCR beta chain appears in the sequencing data of a study of memory CD4+ T cells and cytomegalovirus serostatus. The sort gate was single viable CD3+CD4+CD8-CD45RO+ cells for memory CD4+ T cells. Using immunoSEQ multiplex PCR, the repertoire was profiled, and TCRdb retains in-frame clones only, with some absent. Of under 70,000 clones detected, around 80% appear once; the ten largest clones hold around 1.1%. The CDR3 is made up of 15 amino acids. The ends were cut back, 3 bases at V and 6 bases at J, with 12 bases in the middle. Germline CDR1 and CDR2: LNHDA and SQIVND (reference sequence). The sequenced sample consisted of memory CD4+ T cells from blood. The chain is built from TRBV19 and TRBJ1-6; D possibly corresponds to TRBD1 (5 bases). The clonotype comes from an adult in good health and CMV-seronegative. CDR3 sequence: CASSIDGATNSPLHF. The CDR3 DNA follows: TGTGCCAGTAGTATCGACGGGGCTACTAATTCACCCCTCCACTTT.